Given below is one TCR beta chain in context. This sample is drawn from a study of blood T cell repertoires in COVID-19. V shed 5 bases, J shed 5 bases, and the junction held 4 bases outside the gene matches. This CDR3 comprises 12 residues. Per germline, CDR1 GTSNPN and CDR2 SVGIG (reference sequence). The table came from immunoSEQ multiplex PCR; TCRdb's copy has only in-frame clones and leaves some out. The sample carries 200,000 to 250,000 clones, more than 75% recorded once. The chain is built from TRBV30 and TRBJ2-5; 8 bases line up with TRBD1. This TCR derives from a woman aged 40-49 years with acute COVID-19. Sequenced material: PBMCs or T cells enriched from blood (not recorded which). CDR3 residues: CAWRTGMETQYF. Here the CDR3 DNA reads TGTGCCTGGCGGACAGGGATGGAGACCCAGTACTTC. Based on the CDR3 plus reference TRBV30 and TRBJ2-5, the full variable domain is SQTIHQWPATLVQPVGSPLSLECTVEGTSNPNLYWYRQAAGRGLQLLFYSVGIGQISSEVPQNLSASRPQDRQFILSSKKLLLSDSGFYLCAWRTGMETQYFGPGTRLLVL.